This T cell receptor beta chain came from a study of T-cell reconstitution after alpha-beta-depleted transplantation in children (dated by TCRdb to 2016 to 2018). Describing the broader study: Using TCR repertoire profiling, the study followed T-cell immune reconstitution in a quantitative way in children after TCRalphabeta/CD19-depleted allogeneic hematopoietic cell transplantation.

This clonotype was seen ten or more times. The specificity of this receptor is unknown. No base qualities exist here, and no much larger clone lies one base off it. Receptor libraries were prepared by PCR. The sequencer listed for this sample is Illumina HiSeq 2500. Molecular barcoding was employed in the preparation of TCR libraries, with unique molecular identifiers being used to normalize TCRbeta repertoire quantification. TCRdb trimmed public reads at Q25 via fastp, called clones via MiXCR and kept in-frame beta chains. CDR3 protein duplicates are merged, each entry listing the most common genes and DNA. The sample table contains 200,000 to 300,000 distinct CDR3 sequences; only one count was recorded for about 12% of them. Jointly, the top ten make up around 2.5% of the sample. Source: PBMCs from the stem cell graft donor, taken from the stem cell graft. The receptor's source is a human donor who donated a stem cell graft to a child with acute lymphoblastic leukemia.

The CDR3 sequence is CASSFRRGGPEAFF. The DNA sequence follows: TGTGCCAGCAGCTTCCGGCGGGGGGGGCCTGAAGCTTTCTTT. The receptor chain draws on TRBV7-2 and TRBJ1-1; a tentative D call is TRBD1 (6 bases match). Per the germline V gene, SGHTA is the CDR1 and FQGNSA is the CDR2. Its CDR3 holds 14 amino acids, cysteine through phenylalanine. This entry keeps only the CDR3 DNA: 42 bases, framed from base 1. V gives up 3 bases and J gives up 6 bases, and the segment between their germline ends measures 14 bases.